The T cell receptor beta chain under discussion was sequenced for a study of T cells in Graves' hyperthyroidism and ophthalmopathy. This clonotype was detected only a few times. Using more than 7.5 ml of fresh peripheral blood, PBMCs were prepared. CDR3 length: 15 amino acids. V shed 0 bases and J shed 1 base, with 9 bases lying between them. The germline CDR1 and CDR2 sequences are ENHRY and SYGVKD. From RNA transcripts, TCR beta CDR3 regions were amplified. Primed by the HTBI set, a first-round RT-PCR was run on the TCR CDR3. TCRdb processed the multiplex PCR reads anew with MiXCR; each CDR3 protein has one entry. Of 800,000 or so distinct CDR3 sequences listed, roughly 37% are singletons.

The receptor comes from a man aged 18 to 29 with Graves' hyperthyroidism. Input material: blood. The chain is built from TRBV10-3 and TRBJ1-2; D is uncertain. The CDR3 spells CAISESIGHNYGYTF. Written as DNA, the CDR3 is TGTGCCATCAGTGAGTCGATAGGGCATAACTATGGCTACACCTTC.